The 3 T cell receptor beta chains presented below share a single source sample, sequenced in a study of Graves' ophthalmopathy and Graves' hyperthyroidism. TCR beta CDR3 amplification used RNA transcripts. HTBI primers were used in a first-round RT-PCR, which preceded a second-round multiplex PCR. TCRdb re-analysed the multiplex PCR reads in MiXCR, keeping a single row per CDR3 protein. The repertoire holds 170,000 or so distinct CDR3 sequences, with 30% to 45% as singletons. What was sequenced was peripheral blood. The receptors were gathered from a woman aged 40 to 49 with Graves' ophthalmopathy.

This clonotype was seen at least ten times. The chain carries TRBV11-2 and TRBJ1-5, with no clear D. The CDR3 has 12 amino acids. CDR1 SGHAT and CDR2 FQNNGV come from the germline V gene. Trimming took 3 bases from V and 9 from J, leaving 9 bases between them. CDR3 DNA sequence: TGTGCCAGCAGCTTCCCCTCGGGGCCCCAGCATTTT. It specifies CASSFPSGPQHF.

This clonotype appeared a single time. The germline gene is not matched at one end of the junction; a read error may be the cause. This sequence joins TRBV10-3 and TRBJ2-7; 9 bases match TRBD2. Germline V CDR1 and CDR2: ENHRY, SYGVKD. There are 15 residues in the CDR3. The CDR3 region has the DNA TGTGCCAACAGTGCTCGGACTAGCGATTTCTACGAGCAGTACTTC. Its translation: CANSARTSDFYEQYF.

This clonotype was observed many times. The chain employs TRBV7-9 and TRBJ1-6; 7 bases are a match to TRBD1. Trimming at V came to 5 bases and at J to 14 bases, leaving 12 bases not matched to a gene. Looked up from germline, CDR1 is SEHNR and CDR2 is FQNEAQ (reference sequence). This CDR3 comprises 14 residues. The CDR3 loop reads CASSPGTASFTLHF. The DNA of the CDR3 is TGTGCCAGCAGCCCGGGGACAGCCTCCTTCACCCTCCACTTT.